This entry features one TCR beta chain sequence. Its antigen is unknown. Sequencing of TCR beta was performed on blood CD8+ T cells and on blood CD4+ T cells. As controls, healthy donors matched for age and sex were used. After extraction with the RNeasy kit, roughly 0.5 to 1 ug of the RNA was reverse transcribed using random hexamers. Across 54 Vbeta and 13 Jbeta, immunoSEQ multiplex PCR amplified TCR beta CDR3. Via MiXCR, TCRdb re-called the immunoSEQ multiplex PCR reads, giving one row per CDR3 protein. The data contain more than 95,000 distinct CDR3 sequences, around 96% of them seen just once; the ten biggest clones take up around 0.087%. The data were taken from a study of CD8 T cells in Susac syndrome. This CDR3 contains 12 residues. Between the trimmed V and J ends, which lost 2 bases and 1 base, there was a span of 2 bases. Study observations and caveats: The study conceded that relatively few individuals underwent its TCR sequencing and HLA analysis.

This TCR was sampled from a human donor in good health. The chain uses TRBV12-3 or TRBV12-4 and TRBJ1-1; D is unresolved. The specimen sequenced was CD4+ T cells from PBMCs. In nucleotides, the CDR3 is TGTGCCAGCAGTTTAAAGAACACTGAAGCTTTCTTT. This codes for CASSLKNTEAFF.